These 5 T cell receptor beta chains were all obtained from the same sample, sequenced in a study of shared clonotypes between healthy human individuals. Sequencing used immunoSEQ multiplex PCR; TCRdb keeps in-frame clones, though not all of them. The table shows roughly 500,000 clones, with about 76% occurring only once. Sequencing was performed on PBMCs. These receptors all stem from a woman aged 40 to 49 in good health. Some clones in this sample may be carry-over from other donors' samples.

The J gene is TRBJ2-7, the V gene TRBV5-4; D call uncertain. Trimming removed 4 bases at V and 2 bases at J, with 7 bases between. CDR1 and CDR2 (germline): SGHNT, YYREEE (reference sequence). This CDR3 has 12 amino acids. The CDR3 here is CASSTSTYEQYF. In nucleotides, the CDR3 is TGTGCCAGCAGCACTTCCACCTACGAGCAGTACTTC. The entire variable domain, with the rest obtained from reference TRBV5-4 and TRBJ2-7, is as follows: ETGVTQSPTHLIKTRGQQVTLRCSSQSGHNTVSWYQQALGQGPQFIFQYYREEENGRGNFPPRFSGLQFPNYSSELNVNALELDDSALYLCASSTSTYEQYFGPGTRLTVT.

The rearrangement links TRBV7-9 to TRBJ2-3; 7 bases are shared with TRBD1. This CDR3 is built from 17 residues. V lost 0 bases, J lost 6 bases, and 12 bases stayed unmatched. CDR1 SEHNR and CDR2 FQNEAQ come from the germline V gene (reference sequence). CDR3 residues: CASSLAYPGQRQDTQYF. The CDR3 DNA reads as TGTGCCAGCAGCTTAGCCTACCCGGGACAGCGACAGGATACGCAGTATTTT.

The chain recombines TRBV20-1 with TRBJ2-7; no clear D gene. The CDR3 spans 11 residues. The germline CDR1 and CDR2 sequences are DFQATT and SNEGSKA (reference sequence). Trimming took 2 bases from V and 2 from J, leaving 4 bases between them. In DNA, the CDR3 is TGCAGTGCTAGATATCCCTACGAGCAGTACTTC. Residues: CSARYPYEQYF.

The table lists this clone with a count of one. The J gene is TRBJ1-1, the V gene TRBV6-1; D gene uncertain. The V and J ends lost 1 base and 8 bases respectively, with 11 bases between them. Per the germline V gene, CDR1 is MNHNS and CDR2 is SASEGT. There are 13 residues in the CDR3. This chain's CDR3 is CASSEVGIGEAFF. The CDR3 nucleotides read TGTGCCAGCAGTGAAGTCGGCATCGGAGAAGCTTTCTTT.

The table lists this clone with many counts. CDR3 nucleotides: TGTGCCAGCAGCCCCACAGGTGGCAGGGCGAGAGCTAACTATGGCTACACCTTC. Its protein is CASSPTGGRARANYGYTF. This chain joins TRBV11-2 and TRBJ1-2; tentatively, D is TRBD1 (5 bases). The CDR3 runs to 18 residues. Trimming took off 5 bases at V and 0 bases at J, with 22 bases between the two ends. Germline-derived CDR1 and CDR2 are SGHAT and FQNNGV.